This is a list of T cell receptor beta chains from one sample in a study of blood T cell repertoires in COVID-19. The protocol was immunoSEQ multiplex PCR, while the TCRdb copy is restricted to in-frame clones and leaves out a portion. The table records approximately 220,000 clones, roughly 87% of them present only once. Sequencing used PBMCs or T cells enriched from blood (not recorded which). Receptor source: a woman in her twenties or thirties with acute COVID-19. The CDR3 runs from the conserved cysteine through the conserved F or W. A D gene is named only where the DNA matches it firmly. Expanded clones are given a class, and other clones once, few, many or no size at all.

J: TRBJ1-5; size: .; D: TRBD1; V: TRBV6-2/TRBV6-3; length: 13; DNA: TGTGCCAGCAGTAGGACAGGGGATCAGCCCCAGCATTTT; CDR3: CASSRTGDQPQHF
J: TRBJ1-1; size: .; D: .; V: TRBV7-6; length: 17; DNA: TGTGCCAGCAGCTTAGATTCGTTCGGGGGTACTCTCACTGAAGCTTTCTTT; CDR3: CASSLDSFGGTLTEAFF
J: TRBJ2-3; size: .; D: .; V: TRBV29-1; length: 13; DNA: TGCAGCGTTCGAGGGTCCGGCACAGATACGCAGTATTTT; CDR3: CSVRGSGTDTQYF
J: TRBJ1-2; size: .; D: TRBD1; V: TRBV6-5; length: 13; DNA: TGTGCCAGCAGTTATCGACAGGGCGATGGCTACACCTTC; CDR3: CASSYRQGDGYTF
J: TRBJ2-3; size: .; D: .; V: TRBV11-3; length: 15; DNA: TGTGCCAGCAGCTTAGGGGGGCTAGCGGCAGATACGCAGTATTTT; CDR3: CASSLGGLAADTQYF
J: TRBJ2-1; size: .; D: .; V: TRBV3-1/TRBV3-2; length: 13; DNA: TGTGCCAGCGGACAGCCGCCCTACAATGAGCAGTTCTTC; CDR3: CASGQPPYNEQFF
J: TRBJ1-1; size: .; D: TRBD1; V: TRBV10-3; length: 12; DNA: TGTGCCATCAGTGAGCAGGGGGGTGAAGCTTTCTTT; CDR3: CAISEQGGEAFF
J: TRBJ1-1; size: .; D: TRBD1; V: TRBV19; length: 15; DNA: TGTGCCAGTAGTATACTGGACAGGGTTAACACTGAAGCTTTCTTT; CDR3: CASSILDRVNTEAFF
J: TRBJ1-2; size: .; D: TRBD1; V: TRBV12-3/TRBV12-4; length: 13; DNA: TGTGCCAGCACCAGGACAGGGATTCGGGGCTACACCTTC; CDR3: CASTRTGIRGYTF
J: TRBJ1-4; size: .; D: .; V: TRBV18; length: 16; DNA: TGTGCCAGCTCACCAACCAAGATCGGACGGGGTGAAAAACTGTTTTTT; CDR3: CASSPTKIGRGEKLFF
J: TRBJ1-2; size: .; D: TRBD1; V: TRBV6-5; length: 15; DNA: TGTGCCAGCAGCGCCGGGACAGGTAATTCGGATGGCTACACCTTC; CDR3: CASSAGTGNSDGYTF
J: TRBJ2-1; size: .; D: TRBD1; V: TRBV30; length: 11; DNA: TGTGCCTGGGACAGGGACAATGAGCAGTTCTTC; CDR3: CAWDRDNEQFF
J: TRBJ1-5; size: .; D: TRBD1; V: TRBV10-2; length: 13; DNA: TGCGCCAGCGGAAGGGGGCTTGGTCAGCCCCAGCATTTT; CDR3: CASGRGLGQPQHF
J: TRBJ2-1; size: .; D: TRBD1; V: TRBV27; length: 14; DNA: TGTGCCAGCAATCAGGGGGCATCCTACAATGAGCAGTTCTTC; CDR3: CASNQGASYNEQFF
J: TRBJ2-6; size: .; D: .; V: TRBV4-1; length: 15; DNA: TGCGCCAGCAGCCAGCAGAGCGCTGGGGCCAACGTCCTGACTTTC; CDR3: CASSQQSAGANVLTF
J: TRBJ1-2; size: .; D: .; V: TRBV6-1; length: 16; DNA: TGTGCCAGCAGTGAAAGGTTGCGGGGGGCGGACTATGGCTACACCTTC; CDR3: CASSERLRGADYGYTF
J: TRBJ2-1; size: .; D: TRBD2; V: TRBV19; length: 14; DNA: TGTGCCAGTAGAGCTAGCGGGGTTCACAATGAGCAGTTCTTC; CDR3: CASRASGVHNEQFF
J: TRBJ1-1; size: .; D: .; V: TRBV7-9; length: 15; DNA: TGTGCCAGCAGCCCAACCTGGGGAGCGAACACTGAAGCTTTCTTT; CDR3: CASSPTWGANTEAFF
J: TRBJ1-2; size: .; D: .; V: TRBV4-1; length: 14; DNA: TGCGCCAGCAGCCAATTACGGGACATCTATGGCTACACCTTC; CDR3: CASSQLRDIYGYTF
J: TRBJ1-1; size: .; D: .; V: TRBV7-2; length: 15; DNA: TGTGCCAGCAGCCAGAACAGGGTTCTGAACACTGAAGCTTTCTTT; CDR3: CASSQNRVLNTEAFF
J: TRBJ1-5; size: few; D: .; V: TRBV5-5; length: 15; DNA: TGTGCCAGCAGCTTGGGACAGGTCGTTAATCAGCCCCAGCATTTT; CDR3: CASSLGQVVNQPQHF
J: TRBJ2-2; size: .; D: TRBD1; V: TRBV5-5; length: 20; DNA: TGTGCCAGCAGCTTTCTCCGACCGGGACAGGGTAAGAAGGACACCGGGGAGCTGTTTTTT; CDR3: CASSFLRPGQGKKDTGELFF
J: TRBJ2-1; size: once; D: TRBD2; V: TRBV19; length: 15; DNA: TGTGCCAGTAGTATTCTCCTAGCGGGGGGAAATGAGCAGTTCTTC; CDR3: CASSILLAGGNEQFF
J: TRBJ1-5; size: few; D: .; V: TRBV4-3; length: 15; DNA: TGCGCCAGCAGCCCAGAGATGGGGGGATGGGCCCCCCAGCATTTT; CDR3: CASSPEMGGWAPQHF
J: TRBJ1-2; size: .; D: TRBD1; V: TRBV3-1/TRBV3-2; length: 14; DNA: TGTGCCAGCAGCCAAGGGACAGGAGGCTATGGCTACACCTTC; CDR3: CASSQGTGGYGYTF
J: TRBJ1-3; size: .; D: TRBD1; V: TRBV4-1; length: 15; DNA: TGCGCCAGCGGCCACAGGGGGCTCTCTGGAAACACCATATATTTT; CDR3: CASGHRGLSGNTIYF
J: TRBJ1-2; size: .; D: .; V: TRBV7-9; length: 12; DNA: TGTGCCAGCAGCTTGGGGGGTTTAGGCTACACCTTC; CDR3: CASSLGGLGYTF
J: TRBJ1-2; size: .; D: TRBD1; V: TRBV29-1; length: 12; DNA: TGCAGCGCCGGGGACAGGGAGGATGGCTACACCTTC; CDR3: CSAGDREDGYTF
J: TRBJ2-5; size: .; D: .; V: TRBV7-9; length: 14; DNA: TGTGCCAGCCAAAGGGGGGGAAGGCAAGAGACCCAGTACTTC; CDR3: CASQRGGRQETQYF
J: TRBJ1-2; size: .; D: TRBD1; V: TRBV5-6; length: 15; DNA: TGTGCCAGCAGCTTCGACAGGGCTTCCAACTATGGCTACACCTTC; CDR3: CASSFDRASNYGYTF
J: TRBJ1-6; size: .; D: TRBD1; V: TRBV5-1; length: 15; DNA: TGCGCCAGCAGGAGGGGACAGGGGCTGAATTCACCCCTCCACTTT; CDR3: CASRRGQGLNSPLHF
J: TRBJ2-7; size: .; D: TRBD1; V: TRBV6-2/TRBV6-3; length: 16; DNA: TGTGCCAGCAGTTACACCGTATTGGGACAGACCTACGAGCAGTACTTC; CDR3: CASSYTVLGQTYEQYF
J: TRBJ1-2; size: .; D: .; V: TRBV4-1; length: 15; DNA: TGCGCCAGCAGGCAAGCCGGGACAATTTACTATGGCTACACCTTC; CDR3: CASRQAGTIYYGYTF
J: TRBJ1-5; size: .; D: .; V: TRBV11-2; length: 16; DNA: TGTGCCAGCAGCTTTTCGTTTGGCGGTCGCAATCAGCCCCAGCATTTT; CDR3: CASSFSFGGRNQPQHF
J: TRBJ2-5; size: few; D: .; V: TRBV30; length: 15; DNA: TGTGCCTGGAGTGTGGGGTTGGCAGGGCAAGAGACCCAGTACTTC; CDR3: CAWSVGLAGQETQYF
J: TRBJ1-2; size: .; D: .; V: TRBV6-2/TRBV6-3; length: 13; DNA: TGTGCCAGCAGTTTTACAGGGTCGGGCGGCTACACCTTC; CDR3: CASSFTGSGGYTF
J: TRBJ2-7; size: .; D: TRBD1; V: TRBV5-6; length: 14; DNA: TGTGCCAGCAGCTTGGGACAGGGTTTCTACGAGCAGTACTTC; CDR3: CASSLGQGFYEQYF
J: TRBJ1-5; size: .; D: .; V: TRBV30; length: 20; DNA: TGTGCCTGGAGTGTACATTGGACAGTTTTTAATGAAGCTAGCAATCAGCCCCAGCATTTT; CDR3: CAWSVHWTVFNEASNQPQHF
J: TRBJ2-1; size: .; D: .; V: TRBV20-1; length: 11; DNA: TGCAGTGCTAGACCCTTTGATGAGCAGTTCTTC; CDR3: CSARPFDEQFF
J: TRBJ1-1; size: .; D: .; V: TRBV3-1/TRBV3-2; length: 16; DNA: TGTGCCAGCAGCCAAGGGGTTGTTCAGGTCGAAACAGGGTGGATCTTT; CDR3: CASSQGVVQVETGWIF
J: TRBJ1-3; size: .; D: TRBD1; V: TRBV11-2; length: 17; DNA: TGTGCCAGCAGCTTAGACGGCGGGACAGTCTCTGGAAACACCATATATTTT; CDR3: CASSLDGGTVSGNTIYF
J: TRBJ2-3; size: .; D: TRBD1; V: TRBV19; length: 14; DNA: TGTGCCAGTAGGAAAACAGGGGCGAGAGATACGCAGTATTTT; CDR3: CASRKTGARDTQYF
J: TRBJ2-1; size: .; D: .; V: TRBV7-2; length: 12; DNA: TGTGCCAGCAGCTTAGCCGAACGGGTTCAGTTCTTC; CDR3: CASSLAERVQFF
J: TRBJ2-1; size: .; D: TRBD2; V: TRBV27; length: 15; DNA: TGTGCCAGCAGTCGGCGGGGAGGGGCCTACAATGAGCAGTTCTTC; CDR3: CASSRRGGAYNEQFF
J: TRBJ2-7; size: .; D: TRBD1; V: TRBV5-6; length: 16; DNA: TGTGCCAGCAGCTTTGGGCAGGGGGTTTTCACCTACGAGCAGTACTTC; CDR3: CASSFGQGVFTYEQYF
J: TRBJ1-3; size: .; D: TRBD1; V: TRBV5-1; length: 14; DNA: TGCGCCAGCAGCTTTGGGACAGATGGAAACACCATATATTTT; CDR3: CASSFGTDGNTIYF
J: TRBJ2-3; size: .; D: TRBD1; V: TRBV18; length: 15; DNA: TGTGCCAGCTCTAACCCGGGACAGGTTACAGATACGCAGTATTTT; CDR3: CASSNPGQVTDTQYF
J: TRBJ1-6; size: .; D: .; V: TRBV6-5; length: 14; DNA: TGTGCCACCTGCAGGACAGTTTATAATTCACCCCTCCACTTT; CDR3: CATCRTVYNSPLHF
J: TRBJ1-3; size: .; D: .; V: TRBV7-9; length: 17; DNA: TGTGCCAGCAGCTCTCGCCTTGACGGGGGCTCTGGAAACACCATATATTTT; CDR3: CASSSRLDGGSGNTIYF
J: TRBJ2-1; size: .; D: TRBD2; V: TRBV5-1; length: 14; DNA: TGCGCCAGCAGCCCGACTAGCGGAGACAATGAGCAGTTCTTC; CDR3: CASSPTSGDNEQFF
J: TRBJ2-3; size: .; D: .; V: TRBV10-3; length: 14; DNA: TGTGCCATCAGCGCCGGGACTAGCACAGATACGCAGTATTTT; CDR3: CAISAGTSTDTQYF
J: TRBJ1-5; size: .; D: .; V: TRBV19; length: 15; DNA: TGTGCCAGTAGTCCCTCACAGGACCAAGTCCAGCCCCAGCATTTT; CDR3: CASSPSQDQVQPQHF
J: TRBJ1-1; size: .; D: .; V: TRBV6-2/TRBV6-3; length: 12; DNA: TGTGCCAGCAGTGGGCAGGGGCTTGAAGCTTTCTTT; CDR3: CASSGQGLEAFF
J: TRBJ1-1; size: .; D: TRBD1; V: TRBV2; length: 13; DNA: TGTGCCAGCAGTGACAGGGGGAACTCTGAAGCTTTCTTT; CDR3: CASSDRGNSEAFF